These 24 T cell receptor beta chains were sequenced from one sample in a study of vaccination effects on CD4 cells after COVID-19. Data came from immunoSEQ multiplex PCR; TCRdb stores just in-frame clones and leaves some out. Of tens of thousands of clones listed, roughly 82% are singletons. ViraFEST used viral peptide pools to expand antigen-specific CD4+ T cells before sequencing. The culture ran for 10 days before CD4+ T cells were isolated. The participants, recipients of two vaccine doses, got either BNT162b2 or mRNA-1273. No cognate antigen is known for these TCRs. The source was CD4+ T cells from PBMCs cultured with HCoV-NL63 spike peptides, collected after COVID-19 vaccination. The origin of the receptors is a human donor who received a COVID-19 vaccine. Some clones in this sample may be carry-over from other donors' samples.

V gene TRBV4-1 combines with J gene TRBJ1-5; tentatively, D is TRBD1 (5 bases). The ends were cut back, 0 bases at V and 6 bases at J, with 9 bases in the middle. The germline V gene encodes CDR1 MGHRA and CDR2 YSYEKL. The CDR3 is made up of 14 amino acids. The CDR3 DNA reads as TGCGCCAGCAGCCAAGACGGGGGAATTCAGCCCCAGCATTTT. Its protein product is CASSQDGGIQPQHF.

The rearrangement joins TRBV6-5 to TRBJ2-7; D is perhaps TRBD1 or TRBD2 (6 bases each). The V and J ends lost 10 bases and 4 bases respectively, with 17 bases between them. CDR1 MNHEY and CDR2 SVGAGI come from the germline V gene. The CDR3 is 13 residues long. The CDR3 loop reads CATFRQAGYEQYV. The CDR3 DNA reads as TGTGCCACCTTCCGACAGGCGGGATACGAGCAGTACGTC.

The rearrangement links TRBV7-2 to TRBJ2-1, with D perhaps matching TRBD1 (5 bases). This CDR3 is 15 amino acids long. Germline values: CDR1 SGHTA, CDR2 FQGNSA. The germline V and J ends were trimmed by 5 bases and 6 bases, with 17 bases remaining between them. The CDR3 region has the DNA TGTGCCAGCAGCAAAAACTCAGGGTCGGGCAATGAGCAGTTCTTC. This translates into CASSKNSGSGNEQFF.

The rearrangement joins TRBV9 to TRBJ2-7; 7 bases line up with TRBD1. Germline V gives CDR1 SGDLS, CDR2 YYNGEE. The CDR3 extends over 13 amino acids. The trim removed 5 bases at V and 3 bases at J, leaving 5 bases unmatched. The CDR3 DNA reads TGTGCCAGCAGTCCTGGGACAGTCTACGAGCAGTACGTC. It is translated as CASSPGTVYEQYV.

This clone has just one count. The CDR3 is CASSLRVPNEKLFF. CDR3 sequence (DNA): TGTGCCAGCAGCCTCAGAGTCCCTAATGAAAAACTGTTTTTT. The chain employs TRBV5-6 and TRBJ1-4; no reliable D call. V lost 4 bases to trimming and J lost 3 bases, with 10 bases between them. The CDR3 runs 14 residues. CDR1 and CDR2 (germline): SGHDT, YYEEEE.

This clone was seen just once. The chain couples TRBV19 to TRBJ1-1; D gene unclear. The CDR3 is made up of 14 amino acids. The ends were cut back, 8 bases at V and 0 bases at J, with 13 bases in the middle. The germline CDR1 and CDR2 sequences are LNHDA and SQIVND (reference sequence). CDR3 in amino acids: CASARWGMNTEAFF. The CDR3 nucleotides read TGTGCCAGTGCCCGATGGGGTATGAACACTGAAGCTTTCTTT.

The CDR3 loop is CASSGTSGGPRPQYF. CDR3 coding DNA: TGTGCCAGCAGCGGGACTAGCGGGGGGCCCCGCCCGCAGTATTTT. The genes are TRBV9 and TRBJ2-3; 14 nucleotides align to TRBD2. CDR1 and CDR2 from the germline V gene are SGDLS and YYNGEE. Germline trimming cut 3 bases from V and 10 bases from J; bases unmatched to any gene: 7. This CDR3 is 15 amino acids long.

This chain connects TRBV28 to TRBJ2-1, with 10 bases identical to TRBD2. CDR1 MDHEN and CDR2 SYDVKM come from the germline V gene. The CDR3 loop spans 16 amino acids. The V segment lost 1 base and the J segment 3 bases; nucleotides outside the gene matches: 3. CDR3 bases: TGTGCCAGCAGTTTATACACTAGCGGGATCTACAATGAGCAGTTCTTC. Its protein is CASSLYTSGIYNEQFF.

This chain links TRBV30 with TRBJ1-5, with D maybe TRBD1 (6 bases). V gave up 2 bases and J gave up 6 bases, with 20 bases separating them. Germline V gene data show CDR1 as GTSNPN and CDR2 as SVGIG (reference sequence). This CDR3 spans 16 amino acids. CDR3 loop: CAWSPTGRSGGQPQHF. The CDR3, as DNA: TGTGCCTGGAGTCCGACAGGTCGCAGCGGGGGTCAGCCCCAGCATTTT.

J is TRBJ1-1 and V is TRBV5-1; perhaps TRBD1 as D (5 bases). The CDR3 is 15 amino acids. The V gene's germline CDR1 is SGHRS and CDR2 YFSETQ. With 0 bases removed from V and 4 bases from J, the gap between germline ends came to 13 bases. The DNA for the CDR3 is TGCGCCAGCAGCTTGGACGCAGGGTGGGGCACTGAAGCTTTCTTT. Protein sequence: CASSLDAGWGTEAFF.

The chain combines TRBV20-1 with TRBJ1-3; D might be TRBD1 (5 bases). The CDR3 extends over 14 amino acids. In germline, CDR1 is DFQATT, CDR2 SNEGSKA (reference sequence). Trimming cost V 3 bases and J 0 bases, with 9 bases left between them. The chain's CDR3 is CSASGGSSGNTIYF. DNA for the CDR3: TGCAGTGCTAGTGGGGGGAGCTCTGGAAACACCATATATTTT.

The V call is TRBV5-1, the J call TRBJ1-4; TRBD1 is a possible D gene (5 bases). V was clipped by 0 bases and J by 4 bases, with 7 bases between them. Germline V gene sequence: CDR1 SGHRS, CDR2 YFSETQ. The CDR3 sequence is 14 residues long. CDR3 in DNA: TGCGCCAGCAGCTTGGGACAGTTTAATGAAAAACTGTTTTTT. This sequence encodes CASSLGQFNEKLFF.

V and J are TRBV24-1 and TRBJ2-1, with TRBD2 as a possible D gene (5 bases). The CDR3 sequence is 15 residues long. Germline CDR1 is KGHDR and CDR2 is SFDVKD. V lost 1 base and J 7 bases, leaving 13 bases between the germline ends. The CDR3 DNA follows: TGTGCCACCAGTGATTTTTCCGCCGGGAAGAATGAGCAGTTCTTC. Translated, it gives CATSDFSAGKNEQFF.

J is TRBJ2-1 and V is TRBV24-1; 7 positions agree with TRBD1. The CDR3 is 15 residues long. Germline V gene sequence: CDR1 KGHDR, CDR2 SFDVKD. With V trimmed by 4 bases and J by 5 bases, 7 bases remained unmatched. CDR3 nucleotides: TGTGCCACCAGTGAGAGGCAGGGGGTAAACAATGAGCAGTTCTTC. This codes for CATSERQGVNNEQFF.

V is TRBV10-3 and J is TRBJ2-1; no definite D call. The ends were cut back, 3 bases at V and 8 bases at J, with 8 bases in the middle. The germline V gene encodes CDR1 ENHRY and CDR2 SYGVKD. The CDR3 runs 12 residues. CDR3 nucleotide sequence: TGTGCCATCAGTGATTTTGAGTATGAGCAGTTCTTC. Translation gives CAISDFEYEQFF.

The chain joins TRBV5-5 to TRBJ2-7; D perhaps matches TRBD1 (6 bases). Germline V gene sequence: CDR1 SGHKS, CDR2 YYEKEE (reference sequence). Trimming took 3 bases from V and 1 from J, leaving 11 bases between them. CDR3 length equals 14 residues. The CDR3 bases are TGTGCCAGCAGCTGGCAGGACAGATCCTACGAGCAGTACGTC. Translated: CASSWQDRSYEQYV.

The rearrangement uses TRBV6-5 and TRBJ2-7, with D tentatively TRBD2 (6 bases). V was shortened by 6 bases and J by 3 bases, with 9 bases between the two germline ends. The V gene's germline CDR1 is MNHEY and CDR2 SVGAGI. This CDR3 is built from 12 residues. CDR3 nucleotide sequence: TGTGCCAGCAGGACAGCGGGCTACGAGCAGTACGTC. This gives the protein CASRTAGYEQYV.

By share of the sample, this clone is medium-sized. The V call is TRBV7-2, the J call TRBJ2-5, with 11 nucleotides matching TRBD1. The CDR3 is made up of 15 amino acids. Germline CDR1 and CDR2: SGHTA and FQGNSA. Germline trimming cut 3 bases from V and 5 bases from J; bases unmatched to any gene: 5. For the CDR3, the DNA is TGTGCCAGCAGCTTTAGGACAGGGGGCCAGGAGACCCAGTACTTC. Its translation: CASSFRTGGQETQYF.

V usage is TRBV9 and J usage is TRBJ2-1; D is perhaps TRBD2 (7 bases). Germline V CDR1 and CDR2: SGDLS, YYNGEE. The ends were cut back, 3 bases at V and 8 bases at J, with 18 bases in the middle. This CDR3 region has 15 residues. Written as DNA, the CDR3 is TGTGCCAGCAGCGCGAACCGTGGGGGGGGCCATGAGCAGTTCTTC. Its protein product is CASSANRGGGHEQFF.

This chain links TRBV25-1 with TRBJ1-2, with D possibly matching TRBD1 (5 bases). Germline loops: CDR1 MGHDK, CDR2 SYGVNS. The CDR3 totals 13 residues. Trimming removed 1 base from V and 6 bases from J, with 9 bases in between. The CDR3 reads CASSEWAGDGYTF. CDR3 coding DNA: TGTGCCAGCAGTGAATGGGCGGGGGATGGCTACACCTTC.

This clone was seen more than once but under ten times. The chain employs TRBV2 and TRBJ1-1, with unresolved D. V was clipped by 3 bases and J by 5 bases, with 7 bases between them. This CDR3 contains 12 residues. Germline V gives CDR1 SNHLY, CDR2 FYNNEI. The CDR3 DNA reads as TGTGCCAGCAGTGAGCGGGAAACTGAAGCTTTCTTT. The encoded protein is CASSERETEAFF.

This clone has a single count. V is TRBV2 and J is TRBJ2-7; TRBD1 might be the D (5 bases). V lost 4 bases to trimming and J lost 3 bases, with 10 bases between them. CDR3 length: 13 amino acids. The germline CDR1 and CDR2 sequences are SNHLY and FYNNEI. The CDR3 region is CASSGERGYEQYV. The CDR3 DNA sequence: TGTGCCAGCAGTGGGGAAAGGGGCTACGAGCAGTACGTC.

The rearrangement uses TRBV30 and TRBJ1-4; D call uncertain. Germline CDR1 is GTSNPN and CDR2 is SVGIG (reference sequence). V was shortened by 2 bases and J by 8 bases, with 24 bases between the two germline ends. This CDR3 has 17 residues. The CDR3 spells CAWSPYLFASGEEKLFF. In DNA, the CDR3 is TGTGCCTGGAGTCCGTATCTGTTCGCCTCTGGTGAGGAAAAACTGTTTTTT. The full variable domain, rest sourced from reference TRBV30 and TRBJ1-4, is SQTIHQWPATLVQPVGSPLSLECTVEGTSNPNLYWYRQAAGRGLQLLFYSVGIGQISSEVPQNLSASRPQDRQFILSSKKLLLSDSGFYLCAWSPYLFASGEEKLFFGSGTQLSVL.

The J gene is TRBJ1-5, the V gene TRBV15; D is possibly TRBD1 (5 bases). Trimming removed 1 base from V and 5 bases from J, with 12 bases in between. This CDR3 region has 15 residues. Per germline, CDR1 LNHNV and CDR2 YYDKDF (reference sequence). CDR3 coding DNA: TGTGCCACCAGCAGAGTGGACACCCTTTATCAGCCCCAGCATTTT. Its protein product is CATSRVDTLYQPQHF.